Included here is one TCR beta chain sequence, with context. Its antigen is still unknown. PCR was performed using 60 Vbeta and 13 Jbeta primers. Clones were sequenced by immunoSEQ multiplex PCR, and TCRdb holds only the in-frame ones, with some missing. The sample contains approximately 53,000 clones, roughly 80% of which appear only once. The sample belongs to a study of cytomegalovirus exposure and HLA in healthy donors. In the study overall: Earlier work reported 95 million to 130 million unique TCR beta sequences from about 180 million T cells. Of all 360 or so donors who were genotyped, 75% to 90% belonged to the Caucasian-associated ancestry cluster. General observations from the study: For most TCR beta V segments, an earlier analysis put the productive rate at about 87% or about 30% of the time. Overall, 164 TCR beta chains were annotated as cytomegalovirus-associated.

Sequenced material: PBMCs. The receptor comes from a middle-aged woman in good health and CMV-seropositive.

The DNA for the CDR3 is TGTGCCATCAGCCCGGGACAGGGGGGGACTGAAGCTTTCTTT. It translates to CAISPGQGGTEAFF. This rearrangement joins TRBV10-3 to TRBJ1-1, with 11 bases aligning to TRBD1. Germline CDR1 reads ENHRY; CDR2 reads SYGVKD. The CDR3 is 14 amino acids. Trimming removed 6 bases from V and 5 bases from J; junction bases left unmatched: 5.